This TCR beta chain was sequenced during a study of CD8 T cells in Susac syndrome. Notes on the study in general: TCR sequencing and HLA analysis covered a relatively small number of individuals.

Notes on this clonotype: Its antigen is currently unknown.

The germline V gene has CDR1 GTSNPN and CDR2 SVGIG (reference sequence). This CDR3 contains 14 residues. V lost 3 bases, J lost 5 bases, and 7 bases stayed unmatched. Random hexamers were used to reverse transcribe 0.5 to 1 ug of RNA. TCRdb processed the immunoSEQ multiplex PCR reads anew with MiXCR; each CDR3 protein has one entry. The sample yields 130,000 to 150,000 distinct CDR3 sequences, 94% seen once. Sequencing was done on a sample of CD8+ T cells from PBMCs. The chain joins TRBV30 to TRBJ1-1; TRBD1 aligns across 9 bases. This receptor was obtained from a human donor in good health. CDR3 nucleotide sequence: TGTGCCTGGAGGGGGACAGGGTGGGATACTGAAGCTTTCTTT. Amino acid sequence: CAWRGTGWDTEAFF.